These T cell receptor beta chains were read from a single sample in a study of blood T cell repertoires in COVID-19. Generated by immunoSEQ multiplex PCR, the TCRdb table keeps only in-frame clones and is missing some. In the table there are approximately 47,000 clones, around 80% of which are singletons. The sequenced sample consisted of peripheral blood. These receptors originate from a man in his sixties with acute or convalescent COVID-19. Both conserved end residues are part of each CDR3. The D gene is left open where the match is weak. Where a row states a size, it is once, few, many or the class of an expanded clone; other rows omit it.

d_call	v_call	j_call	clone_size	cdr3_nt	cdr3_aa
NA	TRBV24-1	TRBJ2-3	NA	TGTGCCACCAGTGATGGCCAGGGGGGAGGCGCAGATACGCAGTATTTT	CATSDGQGGGADTQYF
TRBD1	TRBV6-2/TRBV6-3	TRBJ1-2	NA	TGTGCCAGCAGTTTTTCAACAGGGGGCTGGGATGGCTACACCTTC	CASSFSTGGWDGYTF
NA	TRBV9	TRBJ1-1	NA	TGTGCCAGCAGCCCCTCAAATTTCGTGCAGGAAGCTTTCTTT	CASSPSNFVQEAFF
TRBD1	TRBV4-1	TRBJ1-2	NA	TGCGCCAGCAGCCAAGGACGTAGGACAGGGGAGGGTGGCTACACCTTC	CASSQGRRTGEGGYTF
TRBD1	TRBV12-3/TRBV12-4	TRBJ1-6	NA	TGTGCCAGCAAGGGACAGGGTAATTCACCCCTCCACTTT	CASKGQGNSPLHF
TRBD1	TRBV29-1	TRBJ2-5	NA	TGCAGCGTCCAAGACAGGGTCCAAGAGACCCAGTACTTC	CSVQDRVQETQYF
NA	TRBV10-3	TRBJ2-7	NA	TGTGCCAGCCGGGAGTCTACCTACGAGCAGTACTTC	CASRESTYEQYF
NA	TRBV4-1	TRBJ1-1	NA	TGCGCCAGCAGCCAACCCTTGGGGGGGACCACTGAAGCTTTCTTT	CASSQPLGGTTEAFF
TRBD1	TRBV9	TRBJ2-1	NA	TGTGCCAGCAGCGTAGGGGACAGGGGATTTGAGCAGTTCTTC	CASSVGDRGFEQFF
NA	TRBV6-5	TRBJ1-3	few	TGTGCCAGCATCTCGGACAGTCCTGGAAACACCATATATTTT	CASISDSPGNTIYF
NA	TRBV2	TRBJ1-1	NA	TGTGCCAGCACCTACGCGGGGGTCGCTGAAGCTTTCTTT	CASTYAGVAEAFF
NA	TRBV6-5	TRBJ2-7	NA	TGTGCCAGCACCTACGGCAGGGCGGTCGACGAGCAGTACTTC	CASTYGRAVDEQYF
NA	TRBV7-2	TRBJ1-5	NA	TGTGCCAGCAGCTTATACAGGCTGAGCAATCAGCCCCAGCATTTT	CASSLYRLSNQPQHF
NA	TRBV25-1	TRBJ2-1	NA	TGTGCCAGCAGTCCCCCCTACCCCCTTCACAATGAGCAGTTCTTC	CASSPPYPLHNEQFF
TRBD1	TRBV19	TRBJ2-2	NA	TGTGCCAGTAGTAGACAGGGCAGGACCGGGGAGCTGTTTTTT	CASSRQGRTGELFF
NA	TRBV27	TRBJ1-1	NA	TGTGCCAGCAGTTCTTTAAGGGGCCTGAACACTGAAGCTTTCTTT	CASSSLRGLNTEAFF
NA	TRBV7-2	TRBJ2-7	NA	TGTGCCAGCAGCTTATTCCAGGGGAGCGAGCAGTACTTC	CASSLFQGSEQYF
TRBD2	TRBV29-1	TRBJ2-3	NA	TGCAGCGCCCTGGGACTAGCGGGAGTCAGCACAGATACGCAGTATTTT	CSALGLAGVSTDTQYF
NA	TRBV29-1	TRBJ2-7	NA	TGCAGCGTGACAGCATCCTACGAGCAGTACTTC	CSVTASYEQYF
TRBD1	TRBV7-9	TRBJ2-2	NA	TGTGCCAGCAGCACGAGGGACAGGGGGCCGAGCGGGGAGCTGTTTTTT	CASSTRDRGPSGELFF
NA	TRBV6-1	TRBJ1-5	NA	TGTGCCAGCAGTGAATGGACAGCTGATCAGCCCCAGCATTTT	CASSEWTADQPQHF